This T cell receptor beta chain was obtained from a study of OX40 agonist ivuxolimab in advanced cancers. The CDR3 is 17 amino acids. The germline V and J ends were trimmed by 7 bases and 2 bases, with 20 bases remaining between them. Germline V gives CDR1 SNHLY, CDR2 FYNNEI. Clones were read by immunoSEQ multiplex PCR, and TCRdb kept only the in-frame ones, dropping some. The sample holds about 82,000 clones; 90% to 95% are singletons and the top ten take roughly 2.1%. This sequence originates from an adult with an advanced solid tumor such as melanoma, head and neck, liver or kidney cancer. Sequencing used CD4+ or CD8+ T cells sorted from blood, obtained in a trial of the OX40 agonist ivuxolimab. J is TRBJ2-2 and V is TRBV2; a weak D match, TRBD1 (6 bases). The CDR3 sequence is CASTRRSQGLNTGELFF. The CDR3 nucleotides are TGTGCCAGCACCAGAAGGTCACAGGGTCTTAACACCGGGGAGCTGTTTTTT.